The 11 T cell receptor beta chains in this list originate from one sample, sequenced in a study of untreated major depressive disorder. Sequencing was performed with immunoSEQ multiplex PCR; in TCRdb, only in-frame clones are kept and a portion is missing. The table records tens of thousands of clones, just under 90% of them present only once. The sequencing sample was made of CD4+ T cells from PBMCs. The receptors stem from a woman in her thirties or forties in good health.

The chain recombines TRBV7-9 with TRBJ1-4, with TRBD1 matching over 12 bases. CDR1 and CDR2 (germline): SEHNR, FQNEAQ (reference sequence). The CDR3 runs 15 residues. V was clipped by 7 bases and J by 8 bases; unmatched bases: 8. Here the CDR3 reads CASTPGQGAKEKLFF. Written as DNA, the CDR3 is TGTGCCAGCACCCCGGGACAGGGGGCGAAGGAAAAACTGTTTTTT.

DNA of the CDR3: TGCGCCAGCAGCTCTTGGCCGGGACAGCAAGAGACCCAGTACTTC. Its translation: CASSSWPGQQETQYF. V gene TRBV5-1 combines with J gene TRBJ2-5; 7 positions match TRBD1. The V gene's germline CDR1 is SGHRS and CDR2 YFSETQ. The CDR3 has 15 residues. J gave up 2 bases and V 3 bases, and 7 bases lay outside the gene matches.

This chain joins TRBV10-3 and TRBJ2-3, with 7 bases aligning to TRBD1. The V and J ends lost 11 bases and 3 bases, in that order; junction bases with no gene match: 11. In germline, CDR1 is ENHRY, CDR2 SYGVKD. This CDR3 spans 14 amino acids. The CDR3 loop is CALGDSKGTDTQYF. The CDR3 DNA sequence: TGTGCCCTTGGGGACAGCAAAGGTACAGATACGCAGTATTTT.

V usage is TRBV11-3 and J usage is TRBJ2-3, with 9 bases fitting TRBD2. CDR1 is SGHNT, CDR2 YENEEA, per germline. V was clipped by 4 bases and J by 2 bases; unmatched bases: 4. The CDR3 contains 15 residues. The DNA of the CDR3 is TGTGCCAGCAGCTCGGGACTAGCCCTCACAGATACGCAGTATTTT. This translates into CASSSGLALTDTQYF. The variable domain in full, with the rest retrieved from reference TRBV11-3 and TRBJ2-3, is EAGVVQSPRYKIIEKKQPVAFWCNPISGHNTLYWYLQNLGQGPELLIRYENEEAVDDSQLPKDRFSAERLKGVDSTLKIQPAELGDSAVYLCASSSGLALTDTQYFGPGTRLTVL.

The chain is built from TRBV5-8 and TRBJ1-3; 10 bases map to TRBD1. CDR1 is SGHTS and CDR2 is YDEGEE in the germline V gene. The CDR3 is made up of 15 amino acids. V lost 3 bases and J lost 4; bases outside the gene matches: 4. The CDR3 loop is CASSSDRGRGNTIYF. The DNA of the CDR3 is TGTGCCAGCAGCTCTGACAGGGGGCGAGGAAACACCATATATTTT. Looking up the rest from reference TRBV5-8 and TRBJ1-3 gives the full variable domain: EAGVTQSPTHLIKTRGQQATLRCSPISGHTSVYWYQQALGLGLQFLLWYDEGEERNRGNFPPRFSGRQFPNYSSELNVNALELEDSALYLCASSSDRGRGNTIYFGEGSWLTVV.

The chain links TRBV2 to TRBJ2-2; tentatively, D is TRBD2 (7 bases). V lost 0 bases and J lost 7, with 18 bases in between. Germline-derived CDR1 and CDR2 are SNHLY and FYNNEI. This CDR3 has 17 amino acids. Here the CDR3 DNA reads TGTGCCAGCAGTGAAGCGCGACCAGGGGAGGGTCACGGGGAGCTGTTTTTT. Its translation: CASSEARPGEGHGELFF. Together with reference TRBV2 and TRBJ2-2, the CDR3 gives the full variable domain: EPEVTQTPSHQVTQMGQEVILRCVPISNHLYFYWYRQILGQKVEFLVSFYNNEISEKSEIFDDQFSVERPDGSNFTLKIRSTKLEDSAMYFCASSEARPGEGHGELFFGEGSRLTVL.

The V call is TRBV9, the J call TRBJ2-5; D is unclear. V was clipped by 0 bases and J by 1 base, with 19 bases between them. Germline V gives CDR1 SGDLS, CDR2 YYNGEE. The CDR3 has 18 amino acids. DNA for the CDR3: TGTGCCAGCAGCGTAGGTAACGGGCATTCACAATTCCAAGAGACCCAGTACTTC. It is translated as CASSVGNGHSQFQETQYF.

The chain combines TRBV5-6 with TRBJ1-3; maybe TRBD1 (6 bases). The CDR3 extends over 13 amino acids. Germline V gene sequence: CDR1 SGHDT, CDR2 YYEEEE. V lost 2 bases and J 4 bases, leaving 7 bases between the germline ends. DNA for the CDR3: TGTGCCAGCAGCTTAGGACAGGGAAACACCATATATTTT. Translation: CASSLGQGNTIYF.

The J gene is TRBJ2-5, the V gene TRBV6-1; 13 nucleotides align to TRBD2. The CDR3 contains 15 residues. Germline values: CDR1 MNHNS, CDR2 SASEGT. V gave up 6 bases and J gave up 7 bases; unmatched junction bases: 8. As DNA, the CDR3 is TGTGCCAGCAGCGAGGGGACTAGCGGGGCTATGACCCAGTACTTC. Translated: CASSEGTSGAMTQYF.

Concerning this clone itself: An end of the junction differs from the germline gene, which may be a read error. This rearrangement joins TRBV7-7 to TRBJ2-5, with D unresolved. This CDR3 has 13 residues. Germline V gives CDR1 SSHAT, CDR2 FNYEAQ (reference sequence). CDR3 nucleotide sequence: TGTGCTAGCAGCTTAGATAGGAGAGAGACCCAGTACTTC. Protein product: CASSLDRRETQYF.

The chain employs TRBV5-1 and TRBJ2-2; 9 positions agree with TRBD2. This CDR3 has 17 residues. V dropped 5 bases and J dropped 1; count of bases not matched to a gene: 9. Germline V gives CDR1 SGHRS, CDR2 YFSETQ. The CDR3 loop is CASSAHLAGLNTGELFF. Written as DNA, the CDR3 is TGCGCCAGCAGTGCGCACCTAGCGGGGTTGAACACCGGGGAGCTGTTTTTT.